The clone carrying this T cell receptor beta chain showed up many times. Germline values: CDR1 LNHDA, CDR2 SQIVND (reference sequence). The ends were cut back, 1 base at V and 1 base at J, with 10 bases in the middle. The CDR3 extends over 15 amino acids. This entry comes from a study of CD8+CD57+ T cells in acquired aplastic anemia. Study-wide background: Quantities of DNA derived from sorted CD4+ and CD8+ cells averaged around 3 ug.

The study profiled TCR beta VDJ and CDR3 using genomic DNA as template. In TCRdb, the reads were re-called with MiXCR into one record per CDR3 protein. This sample has about 180,000 distinct CDR3 sequences, with roughly half found just once. J is TRBJ1-1 and V is TRBV19, with TRBD1 as a possible D gene (5 bases). This TCR was recovered from a human donor in good health. Sample: sorted CD4+, CD8+, or CD8+CD57+ T cells (not recorded which) from PBMCs. The CDR3 loop is CASSIARGENTEAFF. The CDR3 DNA is TGTGCCAGTAGTATAGCTCGGGGGGAGAACACTGAAGCTTTCTTT. Full variable domain (missing parts from reference TRBV19 and TRBJ1-1): DGGITQSPKYLFRKEGQNVTLSCEQNLNHDAMYWYRQDPGQGLRLIYYSQIVNDFQKGDIAEGYSVSREKKESFPLTVTSAQKNPTAFYLCASSIARGENTEAFFGQGTRLTVV.